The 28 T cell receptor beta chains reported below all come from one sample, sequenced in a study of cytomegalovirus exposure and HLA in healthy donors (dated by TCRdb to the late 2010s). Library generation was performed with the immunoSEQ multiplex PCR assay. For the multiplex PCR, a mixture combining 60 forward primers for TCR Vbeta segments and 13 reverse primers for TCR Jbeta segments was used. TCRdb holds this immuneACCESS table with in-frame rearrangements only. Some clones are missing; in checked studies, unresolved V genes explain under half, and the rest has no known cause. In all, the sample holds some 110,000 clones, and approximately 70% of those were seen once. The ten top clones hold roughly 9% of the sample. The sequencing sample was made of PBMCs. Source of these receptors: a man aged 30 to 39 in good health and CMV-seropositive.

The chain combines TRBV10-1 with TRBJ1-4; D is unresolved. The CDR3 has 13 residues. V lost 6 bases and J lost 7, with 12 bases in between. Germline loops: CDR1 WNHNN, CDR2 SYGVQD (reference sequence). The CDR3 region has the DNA TGCGCCAGCAGCGGCCGGGCGGGTGAAAAACTGTTTTTT. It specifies CASSGRAGEKLFF.

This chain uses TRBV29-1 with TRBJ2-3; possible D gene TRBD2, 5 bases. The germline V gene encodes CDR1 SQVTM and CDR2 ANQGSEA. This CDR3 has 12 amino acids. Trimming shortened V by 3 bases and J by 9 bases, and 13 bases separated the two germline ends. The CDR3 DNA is TGCAGCGTTGAGGGGTTTAGCGCCACGCAGTATTTT. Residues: CSVEGFSATQYF.

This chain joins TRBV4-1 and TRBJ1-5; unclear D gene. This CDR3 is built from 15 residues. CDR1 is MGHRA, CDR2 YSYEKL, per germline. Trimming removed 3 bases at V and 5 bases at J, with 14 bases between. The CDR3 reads CASSHLMDGDQPQHF. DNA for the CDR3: TGCGCCAGCAGCCACCTAATGGACGGGGATCAGCCCCAGCATTTT.

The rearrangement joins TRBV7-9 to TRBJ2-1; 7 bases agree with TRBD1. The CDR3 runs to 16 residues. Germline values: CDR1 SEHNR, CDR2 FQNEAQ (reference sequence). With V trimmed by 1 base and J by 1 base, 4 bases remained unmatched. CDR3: CASSLEGGLSYNEQFF. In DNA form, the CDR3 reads TGTGCCAGCAGCTTAGAAGGGGGCCTATCCTACAATGAGCAGTTCTTC.

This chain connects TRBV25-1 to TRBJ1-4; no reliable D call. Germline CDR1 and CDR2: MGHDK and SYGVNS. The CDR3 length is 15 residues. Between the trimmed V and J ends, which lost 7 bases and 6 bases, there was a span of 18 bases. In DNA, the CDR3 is TGTGCCAGCACCGAACCTAAAGAGGCTGATGAAAAACTGTTTTTT. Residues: CASTEPKEADEKLFF.

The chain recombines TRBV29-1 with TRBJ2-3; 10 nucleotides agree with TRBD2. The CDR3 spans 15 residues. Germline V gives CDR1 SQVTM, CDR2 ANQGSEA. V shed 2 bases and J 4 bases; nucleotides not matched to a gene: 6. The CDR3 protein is CSVELLAGLADTQYF. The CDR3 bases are TGCAGCGTTGAATTACTAGCGGGATTGGCAGATACGCAGTATTTT.

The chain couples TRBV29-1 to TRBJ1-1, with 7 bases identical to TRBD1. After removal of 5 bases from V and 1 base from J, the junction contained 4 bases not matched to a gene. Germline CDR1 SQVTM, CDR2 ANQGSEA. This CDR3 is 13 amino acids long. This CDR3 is CSVLDRKNTEAFF. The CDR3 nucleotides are TGCAGCGTTCTGGACAGGAAGAACACTGAAGCTTTCTTT.

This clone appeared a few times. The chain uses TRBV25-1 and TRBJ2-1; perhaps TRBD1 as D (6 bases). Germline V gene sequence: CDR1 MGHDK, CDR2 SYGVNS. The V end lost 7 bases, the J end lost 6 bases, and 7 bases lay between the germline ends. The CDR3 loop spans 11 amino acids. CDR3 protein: CASKQGNEQFF. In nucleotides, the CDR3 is TGTGCCAGCAAACAGGGCAATGAGCAGTTCTTC.

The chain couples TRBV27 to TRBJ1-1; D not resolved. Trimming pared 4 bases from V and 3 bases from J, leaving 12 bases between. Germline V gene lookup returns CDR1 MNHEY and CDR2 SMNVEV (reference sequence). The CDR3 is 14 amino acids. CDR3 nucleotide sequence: TGTGCCAGCAGTTCCCCCGGCGAGGACACTGAAGCTTTCTTT. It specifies CASSSPGEDTEAFF.

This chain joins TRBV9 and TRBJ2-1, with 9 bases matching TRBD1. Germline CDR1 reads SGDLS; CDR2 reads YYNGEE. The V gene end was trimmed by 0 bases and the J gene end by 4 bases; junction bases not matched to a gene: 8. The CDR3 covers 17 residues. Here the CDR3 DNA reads TGTGCCAGCAGCGTAGGACAGGGGGTGAGGACTTACAATGAGCAGTTCTTC. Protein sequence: CASSVGQGVRTYNEQFF.

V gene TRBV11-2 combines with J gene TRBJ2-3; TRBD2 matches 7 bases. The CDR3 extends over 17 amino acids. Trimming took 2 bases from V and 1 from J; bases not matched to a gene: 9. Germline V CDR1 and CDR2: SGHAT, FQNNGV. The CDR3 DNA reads TGTGCCAGCAGCTTATGGAGGGAGGGACGCGGCACAGATACGCAGTATTTT. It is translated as CASSLWREGRGTDTQYF. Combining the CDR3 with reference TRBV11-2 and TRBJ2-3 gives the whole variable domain EAGVAQSPRYKIIEKRQSVAFWCNPISGHATLYWYQQILGQGPKLLIQFQNNGVVDDSQLPKDRFSAERLKGVDSTLKIQPAKLEDSAVYLCASSLWREGRGTDTQYFGPGTRLTVL.

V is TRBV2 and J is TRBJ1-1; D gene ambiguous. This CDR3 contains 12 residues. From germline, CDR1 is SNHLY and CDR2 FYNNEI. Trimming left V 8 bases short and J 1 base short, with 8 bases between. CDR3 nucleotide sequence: TGTGCCAGCGCGCGGGGGAACACTGAAGCTTTCTTT. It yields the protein CASARGNTEAFF.

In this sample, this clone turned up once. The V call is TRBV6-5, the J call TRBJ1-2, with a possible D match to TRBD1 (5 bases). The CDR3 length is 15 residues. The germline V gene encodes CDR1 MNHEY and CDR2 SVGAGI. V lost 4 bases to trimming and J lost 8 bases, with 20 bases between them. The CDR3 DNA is TGTGCCAGCAGTTGGAGTGGGGGGATTAGTTCGGGCTACACCTTC. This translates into CASSWSGGISSGYTF.

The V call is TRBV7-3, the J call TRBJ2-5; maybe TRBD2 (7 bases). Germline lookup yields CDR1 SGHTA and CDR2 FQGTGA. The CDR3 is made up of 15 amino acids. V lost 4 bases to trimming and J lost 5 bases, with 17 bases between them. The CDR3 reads CASSSYGGPRETQYF. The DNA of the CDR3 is TGTGCCAGCAGCTCTTACGGGGGGCCAAGGGAGACCCAGTACTTC.

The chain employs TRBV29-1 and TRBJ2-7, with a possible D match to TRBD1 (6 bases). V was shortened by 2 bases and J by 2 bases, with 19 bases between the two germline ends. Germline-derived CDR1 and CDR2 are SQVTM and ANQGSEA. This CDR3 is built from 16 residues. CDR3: CSVELVGTHQTYEQYF. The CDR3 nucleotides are TGCAGCGTTGAATTGGTCGGGACACACCAAACCTACGAGCAGTACTTC.

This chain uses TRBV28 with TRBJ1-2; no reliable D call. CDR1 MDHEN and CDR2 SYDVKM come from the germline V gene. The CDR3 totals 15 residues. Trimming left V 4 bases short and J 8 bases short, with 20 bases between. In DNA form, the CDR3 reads TGTGCCAGCAGTTCTACCCCCCGCCGGGAGAGGGGCTACACCTTC. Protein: CASSSTPRRERGYTF.

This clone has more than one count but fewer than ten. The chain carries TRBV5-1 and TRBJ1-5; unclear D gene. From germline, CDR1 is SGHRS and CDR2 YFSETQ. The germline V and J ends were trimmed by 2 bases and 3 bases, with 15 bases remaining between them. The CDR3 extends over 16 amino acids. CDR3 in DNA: TGCGCCAGCAGCTTAGGGAGCGAGGGTTACAATCAGCCCCAGCATTTT. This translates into CASSLGSEGYNQPQHF.

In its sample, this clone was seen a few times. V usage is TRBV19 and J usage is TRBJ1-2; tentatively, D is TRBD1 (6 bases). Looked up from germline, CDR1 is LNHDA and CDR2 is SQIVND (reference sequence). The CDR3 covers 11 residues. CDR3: CACRGGYGYTF. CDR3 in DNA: TGTGCGTGCAGGGGTGGATATGGCTACACCTTC. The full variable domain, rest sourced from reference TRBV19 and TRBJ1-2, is DGGITQSPKYLFRKEGQNVTLSCEQNLNHDAMYWYRQDPGQGLRLIYYSQIVNDFQKGDIAEGYSVSREKKESFPLTVTSAQKNPTAFYLCACRGGYGYTFGSGTRLTVV.

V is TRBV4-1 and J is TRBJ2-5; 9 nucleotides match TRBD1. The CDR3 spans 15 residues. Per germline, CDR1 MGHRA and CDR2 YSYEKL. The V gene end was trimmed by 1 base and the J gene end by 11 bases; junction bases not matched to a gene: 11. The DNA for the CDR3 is TGCGCCAGCAGCCAAGTATCCACAGGGGGCAGGGAGCAGTACTTC. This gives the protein CASSQVSTGGREQYF.

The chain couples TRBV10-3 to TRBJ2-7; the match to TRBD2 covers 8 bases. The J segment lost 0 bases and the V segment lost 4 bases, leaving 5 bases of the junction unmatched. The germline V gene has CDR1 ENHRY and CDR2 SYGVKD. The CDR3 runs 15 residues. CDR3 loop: CAISAGTRASYEQYV. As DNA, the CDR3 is TGTGCCATCAGTGCCGGGACTAGAGCCTCCTACGAGCAGTACGTC.

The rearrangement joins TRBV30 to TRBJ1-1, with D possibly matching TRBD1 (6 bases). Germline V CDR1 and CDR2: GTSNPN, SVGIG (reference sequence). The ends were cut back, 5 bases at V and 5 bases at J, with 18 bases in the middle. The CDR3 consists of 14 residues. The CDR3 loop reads CAWSYGGLGTEAFF. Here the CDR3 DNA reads TGTGCCTGGTCATATGGGGGCCTGGGAACTGAAGCTTTCTTT.

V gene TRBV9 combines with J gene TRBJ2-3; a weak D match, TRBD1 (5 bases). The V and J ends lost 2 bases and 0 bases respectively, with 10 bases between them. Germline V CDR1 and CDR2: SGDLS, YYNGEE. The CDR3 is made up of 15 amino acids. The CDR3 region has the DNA TGTGCCAGCAGCGTTACAGGTTTTAGCACAGATACGCAGTATTTT. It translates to CASSVTGFSTDTQYF.

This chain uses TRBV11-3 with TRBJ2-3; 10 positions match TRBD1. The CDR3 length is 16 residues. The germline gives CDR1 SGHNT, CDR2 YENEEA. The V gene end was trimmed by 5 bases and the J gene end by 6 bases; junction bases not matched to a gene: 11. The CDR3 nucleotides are TGTGCCAGCAGCCCTCCAGGACAGGGGGTAGTGGATACGCAGTATTTT. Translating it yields CASSPPGQGVVDTQYF.

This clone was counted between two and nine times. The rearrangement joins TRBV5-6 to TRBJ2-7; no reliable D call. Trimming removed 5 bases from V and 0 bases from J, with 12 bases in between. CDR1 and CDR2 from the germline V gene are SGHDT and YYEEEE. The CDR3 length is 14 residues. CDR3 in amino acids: CASSRRSSSYEQYF. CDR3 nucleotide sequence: TGTGCCAGCAGTCGGCGGTCTAGCTCCTACGAGCAGTACTTC.

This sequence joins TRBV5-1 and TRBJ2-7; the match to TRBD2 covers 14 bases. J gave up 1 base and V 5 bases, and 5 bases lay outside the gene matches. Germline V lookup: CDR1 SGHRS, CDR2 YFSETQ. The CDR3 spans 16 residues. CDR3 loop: CASSLGTSGGSYEQYF. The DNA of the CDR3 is TGCGCCAGCAGTCTAGGGACTAGCGGGGGTTCCTACGAGCAGTACTTC.

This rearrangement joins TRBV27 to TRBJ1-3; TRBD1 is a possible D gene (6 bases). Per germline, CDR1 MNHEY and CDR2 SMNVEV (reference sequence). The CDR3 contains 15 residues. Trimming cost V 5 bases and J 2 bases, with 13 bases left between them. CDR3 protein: CASSIDRSPGNTIYF. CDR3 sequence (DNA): TGTGCCAGCAGTATTGACAGGTCTCCTGGAAACACCATATATTTT.

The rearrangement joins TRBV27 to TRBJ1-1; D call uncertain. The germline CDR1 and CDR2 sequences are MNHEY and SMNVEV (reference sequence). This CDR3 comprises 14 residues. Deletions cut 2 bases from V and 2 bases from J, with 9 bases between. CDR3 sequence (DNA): TGTGCCAGCAGTTTAAGAGGGTCCAACACTGAAGCTTTCTTT. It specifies CASSLRGSNTEAFF.

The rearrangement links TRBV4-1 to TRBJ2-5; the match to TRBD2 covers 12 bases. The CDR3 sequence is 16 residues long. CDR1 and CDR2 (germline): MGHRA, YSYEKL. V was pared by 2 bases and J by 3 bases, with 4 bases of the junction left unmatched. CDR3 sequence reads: CASSQLAGGPEETQYF. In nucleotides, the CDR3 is TGCGCCAGCAGCCAACTAGCGGGAGGGCCGGAAGAGACCCAGTACTTC.